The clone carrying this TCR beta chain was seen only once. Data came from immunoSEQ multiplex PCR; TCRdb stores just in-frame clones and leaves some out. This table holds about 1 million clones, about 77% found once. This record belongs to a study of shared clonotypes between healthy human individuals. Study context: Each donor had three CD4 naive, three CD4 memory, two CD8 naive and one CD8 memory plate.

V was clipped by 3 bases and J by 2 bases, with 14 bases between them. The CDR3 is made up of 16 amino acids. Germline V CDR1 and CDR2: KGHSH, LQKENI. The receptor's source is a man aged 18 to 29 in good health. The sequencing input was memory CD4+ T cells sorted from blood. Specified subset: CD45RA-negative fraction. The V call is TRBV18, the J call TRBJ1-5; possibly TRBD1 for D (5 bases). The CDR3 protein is CASSPSVTGGNQPQHF. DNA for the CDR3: TGTGCCAGCTCACCTTCGGTGACGGGGGGCAATCAGCCCCAGCATTTT.